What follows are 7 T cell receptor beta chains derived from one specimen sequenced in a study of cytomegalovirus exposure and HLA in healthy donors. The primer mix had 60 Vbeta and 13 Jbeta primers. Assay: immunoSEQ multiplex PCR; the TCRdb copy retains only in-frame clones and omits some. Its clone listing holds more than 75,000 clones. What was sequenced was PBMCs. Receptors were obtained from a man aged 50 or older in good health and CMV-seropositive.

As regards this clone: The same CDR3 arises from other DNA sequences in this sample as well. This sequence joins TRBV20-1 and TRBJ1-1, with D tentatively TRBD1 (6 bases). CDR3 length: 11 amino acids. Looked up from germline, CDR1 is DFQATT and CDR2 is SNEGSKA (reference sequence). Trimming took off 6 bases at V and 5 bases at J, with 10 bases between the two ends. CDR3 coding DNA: TGCAGTGCAAGCAGGGGAACTGAAGCTTTCTTT. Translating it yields CSASRGTEAFF.

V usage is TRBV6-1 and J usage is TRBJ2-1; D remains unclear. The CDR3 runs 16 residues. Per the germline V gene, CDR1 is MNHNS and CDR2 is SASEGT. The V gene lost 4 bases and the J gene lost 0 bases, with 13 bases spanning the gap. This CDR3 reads CASSVGGSSSYNEQFF. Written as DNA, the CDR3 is TGTGCCAGCAGTGTAGGCGGCAGTAGCTCCTACAATGAGCAGTTCTTC.

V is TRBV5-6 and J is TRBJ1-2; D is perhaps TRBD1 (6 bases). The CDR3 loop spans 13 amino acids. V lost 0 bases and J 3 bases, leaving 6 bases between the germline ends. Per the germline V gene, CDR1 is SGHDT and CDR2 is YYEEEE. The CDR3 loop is CASSLDRDYGYTF. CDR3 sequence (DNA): TGTGCCAGCAGCTTGGACAGGGACTATGGCTACACCTTC.

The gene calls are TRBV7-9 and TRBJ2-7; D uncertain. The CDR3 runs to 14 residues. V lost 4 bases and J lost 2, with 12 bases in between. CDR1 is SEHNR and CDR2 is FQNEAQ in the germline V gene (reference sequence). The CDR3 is CASSSSGVPYEQYV. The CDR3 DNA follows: TGTGCCAGCAGCTCCTCAGGCGTACCCTACGAGCAGTACGTC.

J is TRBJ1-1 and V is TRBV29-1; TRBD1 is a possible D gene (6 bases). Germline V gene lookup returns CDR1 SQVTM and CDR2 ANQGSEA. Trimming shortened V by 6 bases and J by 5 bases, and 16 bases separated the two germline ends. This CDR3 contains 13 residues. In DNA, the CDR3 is TGCAGCGTCCGGACAGCGCCCCCGACTGAAGCTTTCTTT. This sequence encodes CSVRTAPPTEAFF. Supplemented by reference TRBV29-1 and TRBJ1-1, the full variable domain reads SAVISQKPSRDICQRGTSLTIQCQVDSQVTMMFWYRQQPGQSLTLIATANQGSEATYESGFVIDKFPISRPNLTFSTLTVSNMSPEDSSIYLCSVRTAPPTEAFFGQGTRLTVV.

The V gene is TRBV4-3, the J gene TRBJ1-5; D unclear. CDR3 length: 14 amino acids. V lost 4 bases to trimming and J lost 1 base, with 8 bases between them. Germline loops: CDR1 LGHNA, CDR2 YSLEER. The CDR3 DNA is TGCGCCAGCAGCCTACAGAACAGCAATCAGCCCCAGCATTTT. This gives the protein CASSLQNSNQPQHF.

CDR3 protein: CASSTLTSGTGGELFF. The CDR3 DNA reads TGTGCCAGCAGCACCCTGACTAGCGGGACGGGCGGGGAGCTGTTTTTT. The chain has TRBV7-2 and TRBJ2-2; 11 bases fit TRBD2. Trimming removed 5 bases from V and 7 bases from J; junction bases left unmatched: 9. CDR3 length equals 16 residues. CDR1 is SGHTA, CDR2 FQGNSA, per germline.